The clone carrying this T cell receptor beta chain was observed a few times. The data originate from a study of blood T cell repertoires in COVID-19. Clones were read by immunoSEQ multiplex PCR, and TCRdb kept only the in-frame ones, dropping some. The data show around 100,000 clones, around 79% seen once. Trimming pared 5 bases from V and 0 bases from J, leaving 14 bases between. The germline V gene encodes CDR1 MGHRA and CDR2 YSYEKL. The CDR3 has 15 amino acids. This chain joins TRBV4-1 and TRBJ2-7; D possibly corresponds to TRBD2 (6 bases). The material sequenced was peripheral blood. This clonotype was obtained from a man between 65 and 80 years old with active or convalescent COVID-19. The CDR3 is CASSIRDSSSYEQYF. In DNA form, the CDR3 reads TGCGCCAGCAGCATTCGGGACTCAAGCTCCTACGAGCAGTACTTC.